A selection of T cell receptor beta chains follows, all from one sample in a study of T cells after yellow fever vaccination. TCRdb processed the 5' RACE reads anew with MiXCR; each CDR3 protein has one entry. The sample yields hundreds of thousands of distinct CDR3 sequences, 9% to 15% seen once. The sample here was PBMCs, taken on the day of the yellow fever booster vaccination. These receptors all stem from a man aged 25-40 years who received the YFV17D yellow fever vaccine. The CDR3 runs from the conserved cysteine through the conserved F or W. Each record gives: clone size, V gene, J gene, CDR3 length, D gene, CDR3 DNA, CDR3 protein. A D gene is named only where the DNA matches it firmly. Clone size is given for some rows only: seen once, a few or many times, or a class if the clone is expanded.

size: .; V: TRBV21-1; J: TRBJ2-2; length: 14; D: .; DNA: TGTGCCAGCCGTTACGGGCCCCGAGGCGGGGAGCTGTTTTTT; CDR3: CASRYGPRGGELFF
size: few; V: TRBV20-1; J: TRBJ2-4; length: 13; D: .; DNA: TGCAGTGCTTCCCGGGACTCCAAAAACATTCAGTACTTC; CDR3: CSASRDSKNIQYF
size: .; V: TRBV5-4; J: TRBJ2-2; length: 16; D: .; DNA: TGTGCCAGCAGCAGGGGGACCGAACTTCGGACCGGGGAGCTGTTTTTT; CDR3: CASSRGTELRTGELFF
size: few; V: TRBV7-9; J: TRBJ2-4; length: 12; D: .; DNA: TGTGCCAGCAGCTTAGACCGGGAGCGGAAGTACTTC; CDR3: CASSLDRERKYF
size: few; V: TRBV20-1; J: TRBJ2-5; length: 13; D: .; DNA: TGCAGTGCTAGTCGCACGGCCCAAGAGACCCAGTACTTC; CDR3: CSASRTAQETQYF
size: .; V: TRBV6-2/TRBV6-3; J: TRBJ2-5; length: 16; D: .; DNA: TGTGCCAGCACTCCCCCGAGGGGGTTTGGGCAAGAGACCCAGTACTTC; CDR3: CASTPPRGFGQETQYF
size: .; V: TRBV10-3; J: TRBJ2-7; length: 16; D: TRBD2; DNA: TGTGCCATCAGTGGGGTAGCGGGATTGGTGGCGGGCGAGCAGTACTTC; CDR3: CAISGVAGLVAGEQYF
size: few; V: TRBV28; J: TRBJ2-1; length: 14; D: .; DNA: TGTGCCAGCAGTTCTCCTAGGTATTGGAATGAGCAGTTCTTC; CDR3: CASSSPRYWNEQFF
size: .; V: TRBV18; J: TRBJ2-1; length: 15; D: .; DNA: TGTGCCAGCTCACCAGTGGGGCAAACGCACGGGGAGCAGTTCTTC; CDR3: CASSPVGQTHGEQFF
size: few; V: TRBV29-1; J: TRBJ2-3; length: 14; D: TRBD2; DNA: TGCAGCGTTCGGACTAGCGGGAGGGATGATACGCAGTATTTT; CDR3: CSVRTSGRDDTQYF
size: .; V: TRBV29-1; J: TRBJ1-6; length: 16; D: .; DNA: TGCAGCGTTGAAGATGGGAGGGGCCTCGGTAATTCACCCCTCCACTTT; CDR3: CSVEDGRGLGNSPLHF
size: few; V: TRBV7-8; J: TRBJ2-2; length: 16; D: TRBD2; DNA: TGTGCCAGCAGGCGTTTAGCGGGGACGAACACCGGGGAGCTGTTTTTT; CDR3: CASRRLAGTNTGELFF
size: few; V: TRBV29-1; J: TRBJ2-2; length: 13; D: TRBD2; DNA: TGCAGCGTTTCGTCTAGCGGGAAGGAGGAGCTGTTTTTT; CDR3: CSVSSSGKEELFF
size: few; V: TRBV4-3; J: TRBJ2-7; length: 15; D: TRBD2; DNA: TGCGCCAGCAGCCAAGATAGCGGGAGACCCTACGAGCAGTACTTC; CDR3: CASSQDSGRPYEQYF
size: .; V: TRBV7-2; J: TRBJ2-3; length: 14; D: .; DNA: TGTGCCAGCAGCTTCGGGACCTCCTCGGATACGCAGTATTTT; CDR3: CASSFGTSSDTQYF
size: .; V: TRBV7-2; J: TRBJ2-1; length: 15; D: TRBD2; DNA: TGTGCCAGCAGGGGGCGGCGGGGGGCCTACAATGAGCAGTTCTTC; CDR3: CASRGRRGAYNEQFF
size: few; V: TRBV20-1; J: TRBJ2-7; length: 14; D: TRBD1; DNA: TGCAGTGCTAGATCGGACAGGGGGACCCTGGAGCAGTACTTC; CDR3: CSARSDRGTLEQYF
size: .; V: TRBV7-8; J: TRBJ1-2; length: 13; D: .; DNA: TGTGCCAGCAGCTTAGTCCGGGAGGAAGGCTACACCTTC; CDR3: CASSLVREEGYTF
size: many; V: TRBV5-1; J: TRBJ2-2; length: 18; D: .; DNA: TGCGCCAGCAGCTTGGCCTTTGGGGTTTCGTCGAACACCGGGGAGCTGTTTTTT; CDR3: CASSLAFGVSSNTGELFF
size: .; V: TRBV7-7; J: TRBJ2-1; length: 14; D: TRBD2; DNA: TGTCCCAGCAGCTCCTGGACTAGCGGGAATGAGCAGTTCTTC; CDR3: CPSSSWTSGNEQFF
size: .; V: TRBV10-1; J: TRBJ2-7; length: 12; D: .; DNA: TGCGCCAGCCCCTGTCAGGGTTACGAGCAGTACTTC; CDR3: CASPCQGYEQYF
size: .; V: TRBV4-3; J: TRBJ2-4; length: 16; D: .; DNA: TGCGCCAGCAGCCAAGAGGCGGGACTAGCCAAAAACATTCAGTACTTC; CDR3: CASSQEAGLAKNIQYF
size: few; V: TRBV10-3; J: TRBJ1-1; length: 13; D: .; DNA: TGTGCCATCAGCCCAGGGGATAGGGCTGAAGCTTTCTTT; CDR3: CAISPGDRAEAFF
size: few; V: TRBV7-9; J: TRBJ2-1; length: 13; D: .; DNA: TGTGCCGGCGGGACATACACTAACAATGAGCAGTTCTTC; CDR3: CAGGTYTNNEQFF
size: .; V: TRBV9; J: TRBJ2-5; length: 15; D: .; DNA: TGTGCCAGCAGCGTCAGCGGTGCGTACCAAGAGACCCAGTACTTC; CDR3: CASSVSGAYQETQYF
size: .; V: TRBV5-1; J: TRBJ2-7; length: 13; D: .; DNA: TGCGCCAGCAGCTTGGACAGGGTCGAGGAGCAGTACTTC; CDR3: CASSLDRVEEQYF
size: .; V: TRBV28; J: TRBJ2-3; length: 15; D: TRBD1; DNA: TGTGCCAGCAGTTTATTGGACAGGGGTGCCGATACGCAGTATTTT; CDR3: CASSLLDRGADTQYF
size: many; V: TRBV29-1; J: TRBJ2-5; length: 15; D: .; DNA: TGCAGCGTTGTTGTTAAGGGGGGGGTACAAGAGACCCAGTACTTC; CDR3: CSVVVKGGVQETQYF
size: .; V: TRBV12-3/TRBV12-4; J: TRBJ1-1; length: 13; D: .; DNA: TGTGCCAGCAAGAACCTAGGGGACACTGAAGCTTTCTTT; CDR3: CASKNLGDTEAFF
size: few; V: TRBV11-2; J: TRBJ2-1; length: 14; D: .; DNA: TGTGCCAGCAGCGGGGTCCAACCGTACAATGAGCAGTTCTTC; CDR3: CASSGVQPYNEQFF
size: few; V: TRBV29-1; J: TRBJ2-1; length: 19; D: TRBD2; DNA: TGCAGCGTTGGGTACAGGGCCGTAGCGGGAGGGACCACGGGGAATGAGCAGTTCTTC; CDR3: CSVGYRAVAGGTTGNEQFF
size: few; V: TRBV6-1; J: TRBJ1-2; length: 15; D: TRBD1; DNA: TGTGCCAGCAGATCGGACAGGAACAACCTATATGGCTACACCTTC; CDR3: CASRSDRNNLYGYTF